This T cell receptor (beta chain) emerged from a study of OX40 agonist ivuxolimab in advanced cancers. In the study overall: Ivuxolimab, which patients received intravenously every 2 weeks, was dosed at 0.01 to 10 mg/kg. Patients enrolled in dose escalation were diagnosed with hepatocellular carcinoma, melanoma, renal cell or head and neck cancer. The dose-escalation cohort was roughly 84% male, with a mean age of approximately 61 years, ranging roughly 20 to 90.

Germline V CDR1 and CDR2: SNHLY, FYNNEI. V lost 2 bases, J lost 8 bases, and 10 bases lay in between. The CDR3 is 14 amino acids. This table comes from immunoSEQ multiplex PCR, and its TCRdb copy is limited to in-frame clones, with some not included. Of approximately 70,000 clones in the sample, 88% were seen once. This clone was detected a few times. This specimen consisted of CD4+ or CD8+ T cells sorted from blood, obtained in a trial of the OX40 agonist ivuxolimab. This receptor was identified in an adult with an advanced solid tumor such as melanoma, head and neck, liver or kidney cancer. The genes are TRBV2 and TRBJ1-6; D possibly corresponds to TRBD1 (5 bases). The DNA of the CDR3 is TGTGCCAGCAGTGAACAGGGAAGGGATTCACCCCTCCACTTT. Protein: CASSEQGRDSPLHF.